Many counts were recorded for the clone carrying this T cell receptor beta chain. Its antigen remains unknown. Germline V gives CDR1 MNHEY, CDR2 SVGAGI. CDR3 length equals 14 residues. Unmatched junction bases numbered 3, after V lost 2 bases and J lost 5 bases. This record comes from a study of T cells in Graves' hyperthyroidism and ophthalmopathy. Study-level results: In blood, most of the thyroid clonotypes expanded above 0.001 were also present.

Amplification yielded TCR beta CDR3 regions, with RNA transcripts as the source. Using the HTBI primer set, a first-round RT-PCR was run on the TCR CDR3. Each CDR3 protein is one row after TCRdb ran MiXCR on the multiplex PCR reads. The data show approximately 610,000 distinct CDR3 sequences, with 14% to 15% seen just once and around 4.5% held by the top ten. Each ophthalmopathy patient scored at least 3 on the Clinical Activity Score and at least 4 on NOSPECS grade, with duration under 3 months. Lactation, pregnancy, other autoimmune disease or uncontrolled infection led to exclusion of patients. Clinical symptoms, serum thyroxine, TRAb, thyroid ultrasound and orbital computed tomography established diagnosis.

The source of this sequence is a woman aged 40 to 55 with Graves' ophthalmopathy. Material for sequencing was blood. This sequence joins TRBV6-5 and TRBJ2-5, with 9 bases matching TRBD1. The CDR3 reads CASSYQDRGETQYF. The CDR3 nucleotides are TGTGCCAGCAGTTACCAGGACAGGGGTGAGACCCAGTACTTC.